The next 30 T cell receptor beta chains were all read from a single sample in a study of blood T cell repertoires in COVID-19. Profiled with immunoSEQ multiplex PCR; TCRdb holds only in-frame clones, not every one. The repertoire holds 150,000 or so clones, with approximately 88% as singletons. Sequencing was carried out using peripheral blood. These TCRs come from a man between 18 and 35 years old with active or convalescent COVID-19.

The gene calls are TRBV5-1 and TRBJ1-1; 8 nucleotides match TRBD1. Germline V gene sequence: CDR1 SGHRS, CDR2 YFSETQ. V lost 2 bases and J lost 7; bases outside the gene matches: 7. The CDR3 sequence is 14 residues long. The CDR3 reads CASSFDRGYLEAFF. The CDR3, as DNA: TGCGCCAGCAGCTTCGACAGGGGTTACCTTGAAGCTTTCTTT.

This clone was detected only a few times. The CDR3 protein is CASSPNLGQGNEQFF. DNA of the CDR3: TGTGCCAGCTCACCAAACCTAGGACAGGGGAATGAGCAGTTCTTC. The rearrangement links TRBV18 to TRBJ2-1, with 9 bases lining up with TRBD1. Germline-derived CDR1 and CDR2 are KGHSH and LQKENI. This CDR3 has 15 residues. V trimming: 2 bases; J trimming: 7 bases; junction bases outside the gene matches: 6.

The chain couples TRBV20-1 to TRBJ2-5, with 11 bases lining up with TRBD2. This CDR3 contains 15 residues. V was clipped by 3 bases and J by 4 bases; unmatched bases: 7. The germline CDR1 and CDR2 sequences are DFQATT and SNEGSKA (reference sequence). As DNA, the CDR3 is TGCAGTGCTAGTTCTACTAGCGGGAGTAGAGAGACCCAGTACTTC. It codes for CSASSTSGSRETQYF.

The chain has TRBV20-1 and TRBJ2-5; TRBD2 matches at 10 bases. Germline lookup yields CDR1 DFQATT and CDR2 SNEGSKA (reference sequence). V lost 3 bases, J lost 5 bases, and 9 bases stayed unmatched. The CDR3 length is 15 residues. CDR3 protein: CSASAAGGRFETQYF. Written as DNA, the CDR3 is TGCAGTGCTAGTGCAGCGGGGGGGCGATTTGAGACCCAGTACTTC.

The rearrangement joins TRBV15 to TRBJ1-5; weak D call: TRBD1 (6 bases). Trimming removed 7 bases at V and 2 bases at J, with 18 bases between. This CDR3 region has 16 residues. Germline lookup yields CDR1 LNHNV and CDR2 YYDKDF (reference sequence). In nucleotides, the CDR3 is TGTGCCACCAAGAGACAGGAAAATTGGGGCAATCAGCCCCAGCATTTT. Protein product: CATKRQENWGNQPQHF.

The chain links TRBV7-9 to TRBJ2-3; 9 nucleotides line up with TRBD2. Per germline, CDR1 SEHNR and CDR2 FQNEAQ (reference sequence). V lost 6 bases and J lost 1; bases outside the gene matches: 11. The CDR3 covers 17 residues. CDR3 in amino acids: CASRPGGRAGGTDTQYF. The CDR3 DNA reads as TGTGCCAGCAGGCCTGGCGGGAGGGCCGGGGGCACAGATACGCAGTATTTT.

Concerning this clone itself: At the DNA level, this CDR3 is encoded by other sequences in the same sample as well. This sequence joins TRBV6-6 and TRBJ2-1; possibly TRBD2 for D (5 bases). The V end lost 7 bases, the J end lost 2 bases, and 6 bases lay between the germline ends. The CDR3 is 12 residues long. Germline assignment: CDR1 MNHNY and CDR2 SVGAGI (reference sequence). This CDR3 reads CASKGAYNEQFF. The CDR3 DNA reads TGTGCCAGCAAGGGAGCCTACAATGAGCAGTTCTTC.

V usage is TRBV27 and J usage is TRBJ2-1, with D unclear. There are 13 residues in the CDR3. Trimming took 2 bases from V and 3 from J, leaving 5 bases between them. Germline loops: CDR1 MNHEY, CDR2 SMNVEV (reference sequence). CDR3 amino acids: CASSLESYNEQFF. CDR3 DNA: TGTGCCAGCAGTTTAGAGAGCTACAATGAGCAGTTCTTC.

The chain recombines TRBV29-1 with TRBJ2-1; 14 bases are shared with TRBD2. Germline CDR1 is SQVTM and CDR2 is ANQGSEA. CDR3 size: 14 residues. With V trimmed by 7 bases and J by 7 bases, 6 bases remained unmatched. This CDR3 reads CSAGLAGVGNEQFF. CDR3 DNA: TGCAGCGCGGGACTAGCGGGAGTCGGGAATGAGCAGTTCTTC.

J is TRBJ1-5 and V is TRBV4-2; 7 nucleotides match TRBD1. Looked up from germline, CDR1 is LGHNA and CDR2 is YNFKEQ. This CDR3 has 17 residues. V dropped 0 bases and J dropped 1; count of bases not matched to a gene: 6. In DNA, the CDR3 is TGTGCCAGCAGCCAAGATTGGGACAGCTTGAGCAATCAGCCCCAGCATTTT. As protein: CASSQDWDSLSNQPQHF.

The gene calls are TRBV5-1 and TRBJ1-4; 10 bases are a match to TRBD1. V shed 0 bases and J 8 bases; nucleotides not matched to a gene: 10. The CDR3 has 17 residues. Germline CDR1 and CDR2: SGHRS and YFSETQ. The DNA for the CDR3 is TGCGCCAGCAGCTTGGGACCTACCGGGACAGGGGACGAAAAACTGTTTTTT. This codes for CASSLGPTGTGDEKLFF.

The chain carries TRBV5-5 and TRBJ2-7, with 7 bases identical to TRBD1. The CDR3 runs 14 residues. Trimming removed 4 bases from V and 2 bases from J; junction bases left unmatched: 6. Germline CDR1 and CDR2: SGHKS and YYEKEE (reference sequence). DNA of the CDR3: TGTGCCAGCAGCGCCGGACAGGTCCCCTACGAGCAGTACTTC. Protein product: CASSAGQVPYEQYF.

This clone was picked up one time. The chain combines TRBV7-2 with TRBJ2-1; the match to TRBD1 covers 9 bases. The CDR3 has 15 amino acids. V gave up 2 bases and J gave up 2 bases; unmatched junction bases: 1. CDR1 and CDR2 (germline): SGHTA, FQGNSA. The CDR3 region is CASSLWDRAYNEQFF. In DNA form, the CDR3 reads TGTGCCAGCAGCTTATGGGACAGGGCCTACAATGAGCAGTTCTTC.

This chain joins TRBV30 and TRBJ2-3, with D perhaps matching TRBD2 (5 bases). Trimming took off 3 bases at V and 4 bases at J, with 20 bases between the two ends. Germline lookup yields CDR1 GTSNPN and CDR2 SVGIG (reference sequence). This CDR3 is built from 16 residues. The CDR3 spells CAWRLNGGLTPDTQYF. The CDR3 nucleotides read TGTGCCTGGAGACTAAACGGAGGACTCACCCCAGATACGCAGTATTTT.

The CDR3 is CASSFGREYGYTF. The CDR3, as DNA: TGTGCCAGCAGTTTCGGACGGGAATATGGCTACACCTTC. The chain employs TRBV6-6 and TRBJ1-2; D gene uncertain. CDR1 is MNHNY and CDR2 is SVGAGI in the germline V gene (reference sequence). The V gene lost 4 bases and the J gene lost 5 bases, with 11 bases spanning the gap. This CDR3 comprises 13 residues.

The chain combines TRBV6-5 with TRBJ2-7, with D hard to call. Germline CDR1 is MNHEY and CDR2 is SVGAGI. Trimming stripped 7 bases from V and 5 bases from J, with 21 bases between. The CDR3 spans 15 residues. CDR3 sequence: CASTLSPRVFHEQYF. CDR3 nucleotides: TGTGCCAGCACTCTTTCGCCGAGAGTATTTCACGAGCAGTACTTC.

The chain combines TRBV5-1 with TRBJ2-4, with D possibly being TRBD2 (5 bases). This CDR3 has 17 residues. The V gene's germline CDR1 is SGHRS and CDR2 YFSETQ. V lost 0 bases to trimming and J lost 0 bases, with 13 bases between them. The CDR3 region has the DNA TGCGCCAGCAGCTTGGGAGGAGACTACCTAGCCAAAAACATTCAGTACTTC. Translated: CASSLGGDYLAKNIQYF.

J is TRBJ1-6 and V is TRBV7-2, with D tentatively TRBD1 (5 bases). The CDR3 loop spans 13 amino acids. The germline V and J ends were trimmed by 5 bases and 8 bases, with 10 bases remaining between them. From germline, CDR1 is SGHTA and CDR2 FQGNSA. This CDR3 reads CASSPRADSPLHF. The CDR3 DNA reads as TGTGCCAGCAGCCCCAGGGCGGATTCACCCCTCCACTTT.

The V and J genes are TRBV27 and TRBJ1-4; 7 bases are a match to TRBD1. This CDR3 region has 13 residues. Unmatched junction bases numbered 3, after V lost 6 bases and J lost 5 bases. Germline CDR1 is MNHEY and CDR2 is SMNVEV (reference sequence). This CDR3 reads CASRDRPNEKLFF. CDR3 coding DNA: TGTGCCAGCAGGGACAGGCCGAATGAAAAACTGTTTTTT.

The chain carries TRBV11-3 and TRBJ1-1, with TRBD1 identical over 7 bases. The length of the CDR3 is 17 residues. V trimming: 5 bases; J trimming: 1 base; junction bases outside the gene matches: 13. Looked up from germline, CDR1 is SGHNT and CDR2 is YENEEA. The DNA for the CDR3 is TGTGCCAGCAGCCTAGGGACAGCCGGCACGAAGAACACTGAAGCTTTCTTT. It encodes CASSLGTAGTKNTEAFF.

Points on this clone: This sample also contains other DNA sequences that code for the same CDR3. The chain uses TRBV3-1 (or the pseudogene TRBV3-2) and TRBJ1-2; D is ambiguous. Germline V gene sequence: CDR1 LGHDT, CDR2 YNNKEL (reference sequence). Trimming shortened V by 1 base and J by 5 bases, and 5 bases separated the two germline ends. The CDR3 covers 12 residues. CDR3 sequence reads: CASSQGQYGYTF. The CDR3 nucleotides read TGTGCCAGCAGCCAAGGACAATATGGCTACACCTTC.

The chain employs TRBV18 and TRBJ1-5, with D tentatively TRBD1 (5 bases). Germline loops: CDR1 KGHSH, CDR2 LQKENI. With 6 bases removed from V and 9 bases from J, the gap between germline ends came to 21 bases. This CDR3 region has 15 residues. DNA for the CDR3: TGTGCCAGCTCCCCCCAAGGAGGGGAGAATGGGCCCCAGCATTTT. It codes for CASSPQGGENGPQHF.

This clone was counted between two and nine times. The CDR3 DNA sequence: TGCGCCAGCAGCTTGGAAGAGGGTTCACGGGATAATGAAAAACTGTTTTTT. This gives the protein CASSLEEGSRDNEKLFF. The V gene is TRBV5-1, the J gene TRBJ1-4; unclear D gene. This CDR3 comprises 17 residues. Trimming left V 0 bases short and J 4 bases short, with 16 bases between. In germline, CDR1 is SGHRS, CDR2 YFSETQ.

CDR3 region: CASKILAGGPDTQYF. In nucleotides, the CDR3 is TGTGCCAGCAAAATACTAGCGGGGGGGCCAGATACGCAGTATTTT. This rearrangement joins TRBV27 to TRBJ2-3; 13 bases line up with TRBD2. J was trimmed by 4 bases and V by 7 bases; bases with no gene match: 5. This CDR3 spans 15 amino acids. CDR1 is MNHEY, CDR2 SMNVEV, per germline (reference sequence).

This chain uses TRBV7-6 with TRBJ1-2, with TRBD1 matching over 10 bases. In germline, CDR1 is SGHVS, CDR2 FNYEAQ. V dropped 4 bases and J dropped 3; count of bases not matched to a gene: 5. The length of the CDR3 is 15 residues. CDR3 DNA sequence: TGTGCCAGCAGCTCCCGGGACAGGGGCTACTATGGCTACACCTTC. Translating it yields CASSSRDRGYYGYTF.

The rearrangement links TRBV18 to TRBJ1-4; weak D call: TRBD1 (5 bases). This CDR3 contains 14 residues. Between the trimmed V and J ends, which lost 8 bases and 5 bases, there was a span of 15 bases. Germline V gene lookup returns CDR1 KGHSH and CDR2 LQKENI. The CDR3 DNA reads TGTGCCAGCACGCTTGGGGCTATGAATGAAAAACTGTTTTTT. This translates into CASTLGAMNEKLFF.

In its sample, this clone was seen once. This chain uses TRBV4-2 with TRBJ2-1; 10 nucleotides agree with TRBD2. The ends lost 2 bases at V and 0 bases at J; junction bases unmatched: 4. The CDR3 loop spans 17 amino acids. Germline CDR1 is LGHNA and CDR2 is YNFKEQ. The CDR3 DNA reads as TGTGCCAGCAGCCAACTAGCGGGGGACGGCTCCTACAATGAGCAGTTCTTC. It yields the protein CASSQLAGDGSYNEQFF.

This clone has just one count. The chain links TRBV6-5 to TRBJ2-3; 7 bases match TRBD1. Germline CDR1 and CDR2: MNHEY and SVGAGI. The CDR3 extends over 15 amino acids. The V and J ends lost 5 bases and 0 bases, in that order; junction bases with no gene match: 5. Written as DNA, the CDR3 is TGTGCCAGCAGTAGACGACAGGGAAGCACAGATACGCAGTATTTT. It encodes CASSRRQGSTDTQYF.

The chain employs TRBV6-1 and TRBJ2-7; 10 bases agree with TRBD1. The CDR3 contains 17 residues. V lost 4 bases and J lost 5; bases outside the gene matches: 14. CDR1 is MNHNS and CDR2 is SASEGT in the germline V gene. CDR3 nucleotides: TGTGCCAGCAGTGGTCCCGGGACAGGGGCCTTAAAGGACGAGCAGTACTTC. This codes for CASSGPGTGALKDEQYF.

The chain couples TRBV5-6 to TRBJ1-5, with 7 bases lining up with TRBD1. The trim removed 0 bases at V and 6 bases at J, leaving 12 bases unmatched. CDR1 and CDR2 from the germline V gene are SGHDT and YYEEEE. The CDR3 spans 17 residues. The CDR3 DNA follows: TGTGCCAGCAGCTTGGGGAGACAGGGACGGAGGTTTCAGCCCCAGCATTTT. Its protein product is CASSLGRQGRRFQPQHF.